This T cell receptor (beta chain) was found in a study of cytotoxic CD8 clonotypes in ibrutinib-treated CLL. Notes on this clone: The antigen remains unidentified.

Germline CDR1 is SGHDT and CDR2 is YYEEEE. The CDR3 consists of 15 residues. The ends were cut back, 3 bases at V and 0 bases at J, with 10 bases in the middle. Produced via immunoSEQ multiplex PCR; TCRdb's table is partial and in-frame only. The profile shows 52,000 or so clones, roughly 85% of them singletons. General observations from the study: Clonality was higher at ibrutinib response and returned toward baseline at progression.

The specimen comprised PBMCs, sampled after 24 months of ibrutinib treatment. The TCR comes from a human donor with chronic lymphocytic leukemia. This chain links TRBV5-6 with TRBJ2-1, with unresolved D. CDR3 amino acids: CASSWAASSYNEQFF. The CDR3 DNA reads TGTGCCAGCAGCTGGGCAGCTAGCTCCTACAATGAGCAGTTCTTC.